This T cell receptor beta chain comes out of a study of CD8+CD57+ T cells in acquired aplastic anemia. The study profiled TCR beta VDJ and CDR3 using genomic DNA as template. TCRdb called the reads again in MiXCR, with one record for every CDR3 protein. The sample lists roughly 180,000 distinct CDR3 sequences; about half were seen once. Sequenced input: sorted CD4+, CD8+, or CD8+CD57+ T cells (not recorded which) from PBMCs. The sequence was collected from a human donor in good health.

Here the CDR3 reads CASSPPMDTQYF. In nucleotides, the CDR3 is TGTGCCAGCAGTCCCCCCATGGATACGCAGTATTTT. The V gene is TRBV6-1, the J gene TRBJ2-3; D unresolved. The CDR3 has 12 residues. Trimming removed 5 bases at V and 6 bases at J, with 9 bases between. In germline, CDR1 is MNHNS, CDR2 SASEGT.